The rows below give T cell receptor beta chains drawn from one sample of a study of T cell repertoires in cytomegalovirus infection. These TCRs are of unknown antigen specificity. MiXCR, run by TCRdb on the reads, gives a single entry per CDR3 protein. The data contain more than 300,000 distinct CDR3 sequences, about 32% of them singletons. The sample was cultured PBMCs, taken from culture after CMV antigen stimulation. Receptors originate from a human donor in good health (CMV status not recorded). Some clones in this sample may be carry-over from other donors' samples. Both conserved end residues are part of each CDR3. Fields, in order: clone size, J gene, V gene, D gene, CDR3 protein, CDR3 DNA. A D gene is named only where the DNA matches it firmly. For some rows the clone size is stated as once, few or many, or as a class when expanded; others skip it.

>few|TRBJ2-1|TRBV7-8|.
CASSFSDYEQFF
TGTGCCAGCAGCTTTAGCGATTACGAGCAGTTCTTC
>few|TRBJ2-5|TRBV29-1|TRBD1
CSVAGQEETQYF
TGCAGCGTCGCCGGACAGGAAGAGACCCAGTACTTC
>few|TRBJ2-2|TRBV7-9|TRBD2
CASSRSGRASTGELFF
TGTGCCAGCAGCCGTAGCGGGAGGGCTTCGACCGGGGAGCTGTTTTTT
>few|TRBJ2-7|TRBV4-1|TRBD2
CASSQREGLYEQYF
TGCGCCAGCAGCCAGCGGGAGGGCCTTTACGAGCAGTACTTC
>few|TRBJ2-1|TRBV4-1|TRBD2
CASSQPTSGRQSEQFF
TGCGCCAGCAGCCAACCGACTAGCGGGAGGCAGAGTGAGCAGTTCTTC
>few|TRBJ2-5|TRBV7-7|.
CASSLAFREETQYF
TGTGCTAGCAGCTTAGCTTTTAGGGAAGAGACCCAGTACTTC
>few|TRBJ2-1|TRBV7-2|TRBD2
CASSRAGTSGNNEQFF
TGTGCCAGCAGCCGCGCGGGGACTAGCGGGAACAATGAGCAGTTCTTC
>many|TRBJ1-3|TRBV14|TRBD1
CASSLGTGGAGNTIYF
TGTGCCAGCAGCCTCGGAACAGGGGGCGCGGGAAACACCATATATTTT
>once|TRBJ2-5|TRBV2|.
CASSEVGIASRARETQYF
TGTGCCAGCAGTGAAGTCGGTATAGCGTCGAGGGCACGGGAGACCCAGTACTTC
>.|TRBJ2-7|TRBV4-3|.
CASSQETGTFEQYF
TGCGCCAGCAGCCAAGAAACAGGGACCTTCGAGCAGTACTTC
>.|TRBJ2-3|TRBV20-1|.
CSARQEPLTDTQYF
TGCAGTGCTAGACAGGAACCTCTCACAGATACGCAGTATTTT
>.|TRBJ2-1|TRBV2|TRBD2
CASWKGGLAGYNEQFF
TGTGCCAGCTGGAAAGGAGGACTAGCGGGATACAATGAGCAGTTCTTC
>.|TRBJ2-3|TRBV3-1|.
CASSQDAGTGNTQYF
TGTGCCAGCAGCCAAGATGCGGGAACGGGAAATACGCAGTATTTT
>few|TRBJ1-2|TRBV5-1|TRBD1
CASSRGDSSNYGYTF
TGCGCCAGCAGCAGAGGGGACAGCTCTAACTATGGCTACACCTTC
>.|TRBJ2-6|TRBV6-6|.
CASRMDSSSGANVLTF
TGTGCCAGCAGAATGGACAGTTCCTCTGGGGCCAACGTCCTGACTTTC
>.|TRBJ2-4|TRBV6-6|TRBD1
CASSYERTGQNIQYF
TGTGCCAGCAGTTACGAGCGGACAGGGCAAAACATTCAGTACTTC
>.|TRBJ2-5|TRBV7-9|.
CASSFPGQTQYF
TGTGCCAGCAGCTTCCCGGGCCAGACCCAGTACTTC
>.|TRBJ2-2|TRBV19|.
CASRPTGDFRNTGELFF
TGTGCCAGTAGGCCTACAGGGGACTTTAGAAACACCGGGGAGCTGTTTTTT
>few|TRBJ1-1|TRBV6-4|.
CASSANENTEAFF
TGTGCCAGCAGTGCCAATGAGAACACTGAAGCTTTCTTT
>.|TRBJ2-3|TRBV7-6|TRBD2
CASSDVRLANTDKQYF
TGTGCCAGCAGCGACGTTCGACTAGCTAACACAGATAAGCAGTATTTT
>.|TRBJ1-1|TRBV28|.
CASLSSTGPKAFF
TGTGCCAGCCTCTCCTCGACAGGCCCGAAAGCTTTCTTT
>few|TRBJ1-5|TRBV6-6|.
CASSTEGVNQPQHF
TGTGCCAGCAGTACCGAGGGCGTTAATCAGCCCCAGCATTTT